The entry below gives a single T cell receptor beta chain sequence along with its context. Its target is unknown. The PCR ran on 60 Vbeta and 13 Jbeta primers. In the study's own analysis: Later work found 80 million to 85 million unique TCR beta chains, with 9.5 million to 14 million shared. Some clones are missing from TCRdb's copy, which holds only in-frame ones; the method was immunoSEQ multiplex PCR. From that table come the V and J calls and clone size; the DNA was used to work out D and trimming. The listing contains some 110,000 clones. Germline V lookup: CDR1 SQVTM, CDR2 ANQGSEA. The CDR3 has 16 amino acids. V trimming: 4 bases; J trimming: 6 bases; junction bases outside the gene matches: 15. The data belong to a study of cytomegalovirus exposure and HLA in healthy donors. Study observations and caveats: Most TCRs appeared rarely, but some public TCRs recurred in many donors.

The chain combines TRBV29-1 with TRBJ2-7; 10 positions match TRBD2. Material for sequencing was PBMCs. This TCR was sampled from a man between 35 and 55 years old in good health and CMV-seronegative. The CDR3 coding sequence is TGCAGCGTTGTTGGGGGGGGTAGCGGGAGGTTCGGCGAGCAGTACTTC. Translation: CSVVGGGSGRFGEQYF.